A single sample gave rise to the 18 T cell receptor beta chains below, sequenced in a study of T-cell reconstitution after alpha-beta-depleted transplantation in children. Preparation of the TCRbeta library involved a method that used unique molecular identifiers. TCRdb reanalysed the PCR reads using MiXCR and keeps one entry per CDR3 protein. The repertoire consists of 550,000 to 800,000 distinct CDR3 sequences, with roughly 13% occurring once and the leading ten covering 0.79%. Specimen: PBMCs, collected before TCRalphabeta/CD19-depleted stem cell transplant. These receptors all come from a girl aged 2-10 years with congenital amegakaryocytic thrombocytopenia, due to receive a stem cell transplant.

This chain links TRBV5-1 with TRBJ2-5, with D possibly being TRBD1 (6 bases). The germline V gene has CDR1 SGHRS and CDR2 YFSETQ. Trimming stripped 1 base from V and 1 base from J, with 11 bases between. The CDR3 covers 15 residues. In DNA, the CDR3 is TGCGCCAGCAGCTTGACAGGGACACCCCAAGAGACCCAGTACTTC. Amino acid sequence: CASSLTGTPQETQYF.

The V and J genes are TRBV5-4 and TRBJ2-4; TRBD2 might be the D (5 bases). V lost 1 base to trimming and J lost 4 bases, with 18 bases between them. CDR1 and CDR2 (germline): SGHNT, YYREEE (reference sequence). The CDR3 is 17 residues long. Here the CDR3 DNA reads TGTGCCAGCAGCTTGTTCGAGGGTCCTTTGGGTAAAAACATTCAGTACTTC. Translating gives CASSLFEGPLGKNIQYF.

V usage is TRBV12-3 or TRBV12-4 and J usage is TRBJ2-3; D is unclear. This CDR3 comprises 14 residues. V was pared by 3 bases and J by 4 bases, with 11 bases between. The CDR3 DNA is TGTGCCAGCAGTTTTCTAGACGGCCCAGATACGCAGTATTTT. Translating it yields CASSFLDGPDTQYF.

This clonotype was picked up many times. The rearrangement uses TRBV20-1 and TRBJ2-1; D uncertain. CDR3 size: 10 residues. Trimming left V 5 bases short and J 7 bases short, with 6 bases between. Germline CDR1 reads DFQATT; CDR2 reads SNEGSKA (reference sequence). Written as DNA, the CDR3 is TGCAGTGCTTACAAGAATGAGCAGTTCTTC. Translating it yields CSAYKNEQFF.

The chain recombines TRBV28 with TRBJ2-7; D gene uncertain. Germline lookup yields CDR1 MDHEN and CDR2 SYDVKM. The CDR3 sequence is 13 residues long. Trimming took 3 bases from V and 3 from J, leaving 9 bases between them. CDR3 nucleotide sequence: TGTGCCAGCAGTTTCCTCTCAGGCTACGAGCAGTACTTC. Its translation is CASSFLSGYEQYF.

The chain employs TRBV12-3 or TRBV12-4 and TRBJ2-1, with TRBD2 as a possible D gene (5 bases). The V gene lost 6 bases and the J gene lost 12 bases, with 15 bases spanning the gap. The CDR3 runs 12 residues. The CDR3 bases are TGTGCCAGCAGCTCCCACGGTGGGAGGCAGTTCTTC. Protein product: CASSSHGGRQFF.

This clonotype has a count of ten or more. This sequence joins TRBV20-1 and TRBJ2-1; TRBD2 might be the D (6 bases). This CDR3 has 17 residues. In germline, CDR1 is DFQATT, CDR2 SNEGSKA (reference sequence). The V end lost 5 bases, the J end lost 1 base, and 21 bases lay between the germline ends. The CDR3 DNA reads as TGCAGTGCTGATGGTGAGCGGCGGGACCATTCCTACAATGAGCAGTTCTTC. Translation: CSADGERRDHSYNEQFF.

The chain joins TRBV15 to TRBJ2-3, with D possibly being TRBD1 (6 bases). Germline loops: CDR1 LNHNV, CDR2 YYDKDF (reference sequence). Trimming took off 7 bases at V and 6 bases at J, with 26 bases between the two ends. This CDR3 spans 17 amino acids. DNA for the CDR3: TGTGCCACCAAAGCAGGACCCGGGCACAGGGTAAAGGATACGCAGTATTTT. It yields the protein CATKAGPGHRVKDTQYF.

V gene TRBV20-1 combines with J gene TRBJ2-7; 8 positions agree with TRBD2. The CDR3 runs 14 residues. Germline V CDR1 and CDR2: DFQATT, SNEGSKA (reference sequence). Trimming took 1 base from V and 0 from J; bases not matched to a gene: 2. CDR3 bases: TGCAGTGCTAGAGGTAGCGGGACCTCCTACGAGCAGTACTTC. This encodes CSARGSGTSYEQYF.

This clonotype was observed at least ten times. The chain combines TRBV3-1 with TRBJ2-1, with TRBD1 matching 9 bases. The CDR3 consists of 16 residues. Germline-derived CDR1 and CDR2 are LGHDT and YNNKEL (reference sequence). J lost 5 bases, V lost 8 bases, and 13 bases had no gene match. The CDR3 DNA reads as TGTGCCAGCGGGTACTTTACGACAGGGGGAAACAATGAGCAGTTCTTC. Its translation: CASGYFTTGGNNEQFF.

This sequence joins TRBV20-1 and TRBJ2-7, with TRBD2 identical over 9 bases. The CDR3 length is 14 residues. Per germline, CDR1 DFQATT and CDR2 SNEGSKA (reference sequence). With 4 bases clipped from V and 2 bases from J, the junction kept 6 bases outside the gene matches. CDR3 sequence (DNA): TGCAGTGCTAATGGGCGGGAGGGGACCTACGAGCAGTACTTC. Its protein is CSANGREGTYEQYF.

The V call is TRBV7-6, the J call TRBJ1-1; 8 positions match TRBD1. CDR1 SGHVS and CDR2 FNYEAQ come from the germline V gene. The CDR3 has 15 residues. V lost 5 bases, J lost 0 bases, and 5 bases stayed unmatched. The CDR3 sequence is CASSLEQGVNTEAFF. The DNA of the CDR3 is TGTGCCAGCAGCCTCGAACAGGGGGTGAACACTGAAGCTTTCTTT.

The J gene is TRBJ2-1, the V gene TRBV5-1; D possibly corresponds to TRBD1 (5 bases). Between the trimmed V and J ends, which lost 0 bases and 8 bases, there was a span of 21 bases. Germline-derived CDR1 and CDR2 are SGHRS and YFSETQ. The CDR3 has 17 amino acids. The CDR3 spells CASSLEAWGPGYDEQFF. For the CDR3, the DNA is TGCGCCAGCAGCTTGGAGGCGTGGGGCCCCGGGTACGATGAGCAGTTCTTC.

The chain couples TRBV3-1 to TRBJ2-3, with D hard to call. The germline V gene encodes CDR1 LGHDT and CDR2 YNNKEL (reference sequence). V was trimmed by 1 base and J by 2 bases, leaving 13 bases between them. There are 16 residues in the CDR3. The CDR3 bases are TGTGCCAGCAGCCAAGGTGTTACCGGCGACACAGATACGCAGTATTTT. It specifies CASSQGVTGDTDTQYF.

The chain is built from TRBV6-2 or TRBV6-3 and TRBJ2-1; 11 bases match TRBD2. The CDR3 is 20 residues long. The germline V gene encodes CDR1 MNHEY and CDR2 SVGEGT. The V gene end was trimmed by 2 bases and the J gene end by 4 bases; junction bases not matched to a gene: 16. CDR3 nucleotides: TGTGCCAGCAGTTACAGGGAGTGGGGAACTAGCGGGAGCCTGTACAATGAGCAGTTCTTC. It codes for CASSYREWGTSGSLYNEQFF.

This clonotype was seen repeatedly, ten times or more. The V gene is TRBV11-2, the J gene TRBJ2-3, with 7 bases identical to TRBD2. The length of the CDR3 is 17 residues. Germline values: CDR1 SGHAT, CDR2 FQNNGV. The trim removed 1 base at V and 5 bases at J, leaving 12 bases unmatched. This CDR3 reads CASSLVGLAVPGDTQYF. The CDR3 DNA sequence: TGTGCCAGCAGCTTAGTCGGTCTAGCGGTACCAGGAGATACGCAGTATTTT.

This clonotype was seen more than once but under ten times. V and J are TRBV5-1 and TRBJ2-7, with 7 bases lining up with TRBD1. Germline trimming cut 4 bases from V and 3 bases from J; bases unmatched to any gene: 7. This CDR3 is built from 14 residues. The germline CDR1 and CDR2 sequences are SGHRS and YFSETQ. The CDR3 is CASSARDSSYEQYF. DNA for the CDR3: TGCGCCAGCAGCGCCCGGGACAGCAGCTACGAGCAGTACTTC.

This clonotype was seen a handful of times. One junction end does not reproduce the germline sequence, and a read error may be involved. The chain combines TRBV9 with TRBJ1-2; tentative D call: TRBD1 (5 bases). The germline gives CDR1 SGDLS, CDR2 YYNGEE. There are 15 residues in the CDR3. The CDR3 DNA reads as TGTGCCAGCAGCGTAGGAGGGACGGGAAACTATGGCGACACCTTC. It is translated as CASSVGGTGNYGDTF.